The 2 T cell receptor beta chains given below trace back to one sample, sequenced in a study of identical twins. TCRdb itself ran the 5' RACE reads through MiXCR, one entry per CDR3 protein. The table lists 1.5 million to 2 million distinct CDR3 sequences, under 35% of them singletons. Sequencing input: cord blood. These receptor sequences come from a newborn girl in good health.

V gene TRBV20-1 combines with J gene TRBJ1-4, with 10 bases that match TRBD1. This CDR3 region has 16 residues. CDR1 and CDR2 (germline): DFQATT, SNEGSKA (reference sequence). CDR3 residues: CKAESGQGATNEKLFF. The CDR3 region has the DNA TGCAAGGCAGAGTCCGGACAGGGGGCAACTAATGAAAAACTGTTTTTT.

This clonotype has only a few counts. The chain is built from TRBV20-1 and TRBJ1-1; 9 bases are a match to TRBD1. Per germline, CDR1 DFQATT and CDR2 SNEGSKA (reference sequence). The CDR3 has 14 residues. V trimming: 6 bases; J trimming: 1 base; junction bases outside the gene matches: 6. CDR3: CSARRDRENTEAFF. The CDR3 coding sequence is TGCAGTGCAAGAAGGGACAGGGAGAACACTGAAGCTTTCTTT.